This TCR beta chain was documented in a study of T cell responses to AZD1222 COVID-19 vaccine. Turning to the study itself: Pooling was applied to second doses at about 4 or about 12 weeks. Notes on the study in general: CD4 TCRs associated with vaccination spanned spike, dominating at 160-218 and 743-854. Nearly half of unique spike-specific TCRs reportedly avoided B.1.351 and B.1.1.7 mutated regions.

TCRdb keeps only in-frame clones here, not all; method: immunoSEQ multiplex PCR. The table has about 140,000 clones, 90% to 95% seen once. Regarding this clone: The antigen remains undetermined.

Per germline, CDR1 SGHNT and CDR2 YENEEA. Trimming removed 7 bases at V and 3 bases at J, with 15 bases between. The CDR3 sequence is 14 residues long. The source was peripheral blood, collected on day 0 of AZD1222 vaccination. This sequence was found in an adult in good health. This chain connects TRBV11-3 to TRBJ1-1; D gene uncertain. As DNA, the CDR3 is TGTGCCAGCACCACTCCGGGCCTTGACACTGAAGCTTTCTTT. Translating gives CASTTPGLDTEAFF.